The sequence of this TCR beta chain was determined in a study of blood T cell repertoires in COVID-19. As for the study in general: The United States, Italy and Spain provided the acute and convalescent COVID-19 samples. T cells, B-cell-depleted T cells, or PBMCs supplied cDNA or gDNA.

As originally analysed: It was from reference gene primer amplification that nucleated cell counts were estimated. Assay used: immunoSEQ multiplex PCR; TCRdb lists only in-frame clones, some missing. V, J and clone size reflect that table, while D and trimming were determined from the DNA. The sample shows 90,000 to 120,000 clones, around 83% of them seen only once. Sequencing was done on a sample of peripheral blood. The receptor comes from a human donor in a cohort sampled during active COVID-19.

CDR3 coding DNA: TGTGCCAGCAGCCCGGGTAGTGCCACAGATACGCAGTATTTT. This gives the protein CASSPGSATDTQYF. The chain has TRBV7-2 and TRBJ2-3, with no clear D. CDR1 is SGHTA and CDR2 is FQGNSA in the germline V gene. V lost 5 bases and J lost 2, with 11 bases in between. This CDR3 has 14 amino acids.